Below, 14 T cell receptor beta chains from the same sample are listed, as sequenced in a study of T cell repertoires in cytomegalovirus infection. TCRdb fed the reads into MiXCR, producing one record per CDR3 protein. The data hold approximately 500,000 distinct CDR3 sequences, with 16% observed a single time. Material: CD8+ T cells from PBMCs. The receptors derive from a human donor in good health (CMV status not recorded). Some clones in this sample may be carry-over from other donors' samples.

This rearrangement joins TRBV10-1 to TRBJ2-6, with TRBD1 identical over 7 bases. Trimming at V came to 2 bases and at J to 8 bases, leaving 6 bases not matched to a gene. In germline, CDR1 is WNHNN, CDR2 SYGVQD (reference sequence). This CDR3 is built from 15 residues. CDR3 region: CASSEGQAGTNVLTF. In DNA form, the CDR3 reads TGCGCCAGCAGTGAGGGACAGGCTGGAACCAACGTCCTGACTTTC.

This clonotype has at least ten counts. The genes are TRBV7-2 and TRBJ1-4, with D perhaps matching TRBD1 (5 bases). The V and J ends lost 1 base and 8 bases respectively, with 14 bases between them. CDR3 length equals 15 residues. CDR1 is SGHTA, CDR2 FQGNSA, per germline. The CDR3 nucleotides read TGTGCCAGCAGCTTAGAGGGGATTGTACGGGAAAAACTGTTTTTT. This codes for CASSLEGIVREKLFF.

This chain uses TRBV5-1 with TRBJ2-5, with D perhaps matching TRBD2 (5 bases). V shed 4 bases and J shed 5 bases, with 9 bases lying between them. CDR1 and CDR2 (germline): SGHRS, YFSETQ. CDR3 length: 12 amino acids. This chain's CDR3 is CASSGSEETQYF. The CDR3 DNA sequence: TGCGCCAGCAGCGGGAGTGAGGAGACCCAGTACTTC.

This clonotype was seen a handful of times. This chain links TRBV5-1 with TRBJ1-6; D uncertain. Germline CDR1 is SGHRS and CDR2 is YFSETQ. The germline V and J ends were trimmed by 0 bases and 14 bases, with 21 bases remaining between them. The CDR3 length is 16 residues. Written as DNA, the CDR3 is TGCGCCAGCAGCTTGGTCGTAATGCCCTCCAGCGGGGCCCTCCACTTT. As protein: CASSLVVMPSSGALHF.

This clonotype was detected a few times. The V gene is TRBV13, the J gene TRBJ2-5, with D unclear. V was pared by 4 bases and J by 5 bases, with 8 bases between. The CDR3 loop spans 12 amino acids. Germline CDR1 PRHDT, CDR2 FYEKMQ (reference sequence). The CDR3 reads CASSYGKETQYF. CDR3 bases: TGTGCCAGCAGCTATGGGAAGGAGACCCAGTACTTC.

There are a few counts of this clonotype. This rearrangement joins TRBV12-3 or TRBV12-4 to TRBJ2-3; TRBD1 agrees at 8 bases. J gave up 5 bases and V 1 base, and 5 bases lay outside the gene matches. The CDR3 has 15 amino acids. In DNA form, the CDR3 reads TGTGCCAGCAGTTTAGAAGGCAGGGGGCTAGATACGCAGTATTTT. It encodes CASSLEGRGLDTQYF.

As to this clonotype: A much bigger clone sits one base away, suggesting this may be a read error. The chain couples TRBV11-2 to TRBJ2-1; TRBD2 agrees at 8 bases. CDR1 is SGHAT and CDR2 is FQNNGV in the germline V gene. CDR3 length: 16 residues. The CDR3 DNA reads as TGTGCCAGCAGCTCCACCCCAGCGGGGGCTTACAATGATCAGTTCTTC. Residues: CASSSTPAGAYNDQFF.

This clonotype was detected ten times or more. The rearrangement uses TRBV28 and TRBJ1-2; no clear D gene. Trimming took off 7 bases at V and 0 bases at J, with 6 bases between the two ends. Germline-derived CDR1 and CDR2 are MDHEN and SYDVKM. CDR3 length: 12 amino acids. The CDR3 DNA follows: TGTGCCAGCAACCGAGCTAACTATGGCTACACCTTC. Translated, it gives CASNRANYGYTF.

The chain employs TRBV6-6 and TRBJ1-1, with a tentative D call TRBD1 (5 bases). Germline V gives CDR1 MNHNY, CDR2 SVGAGI (reference sequence). V was clipped by 4 bases and J by 6 bases, with 15 bases between them. The CDR3 has 14 residues. CDR3 region: CASSFRRGEAEAFF. CDR3 bases: TGTGCCAGCAGTTTCAGGAGAGGGGAGGCTGAAGCTTTCTTT.

This chain uses TRBV12-3 or TRBV12-4 with TRBJ2-1; 9 nucleotides match TRBD2. The CDR3 totals 13 residues. With V trimmed by 11 bases and J by 4 bases, 6 bases remained unmatched. CDR3 sequence: CAVRLAGYNEQFF. The CDR3 DNA sequence: TGTGCCGTGAGGCTAGCGGGATACAATGAGCAGTTCTTC.

This clonotype was recorded many times. The chain combines TRBV7-6 with TRBJ2-3, with D possibly TRBD1 on 6 matching bases. This CDR3 contains 16 residues. The germline V gene encodes CDR1 SGHVS and CDR2 FNYEAQ. V was trimmed by 5 bases and J by 0 bases, leaving 15 bases between them. CDR3 loop: CASSIEGRGSTDTQYF. The CDR3 nucleotides are TGTGCCAGCAGCATCGAGGGCAGGGGTAGCACAGATACGCAGTATTTT.

This rearrangement joins TRBV4-1 to TRBJ2-1, with a weak D call TRBD1 (5 bases). The V gene lost 5 bases and the J gene lost 7 bases, with 12 bases spanning the gap. Germline V gene lookup returns CDR1 MGHRA and CDR2 YSYEKL. The CDR3 extends over 13 amino acids. CDR3 DNA: TGCGCCAGCAGCGTCAGACAGCCGAATGAGCAGTTCTTC. Translation: CASSVRQPNEQFF.

This clonotype was detected ten times or more. CDR3 sequence (DNA): TGTGCCACCAGCAGAGCTGGGAACTCTGGAAACACCATATATTTT. Translation gives CATSRAGNSGNTIYF. The V gene is TRBV15, the J gene TRBJ1-3; D uncertain. Germline V CDR1 and CDR2: LNHNV, YYDKDF (reference sequence). V lost 1 base and J 0 bases, leaving 7 bases between the germline ends. The CDR3 covers 15 residues.

The J gene is TRBJ2-7, the V gene TRBV19, with D perhaps TRBD1 (5 bases). CDR1 is LNHDA and CDR2 is SQIVND in the germline V gene (reference sequence). V was pared by 1 base and J by 5 bases, with 9 bases between. The length of the CDR3 is 13 residues. In DNA, the CDR3 is TGTGCCAGTAGTATAGTAGGGGTAAACGAGCAGTACTTC. It translates to CASSIVGVNEQYF. Drawing the rest from reference TRBV19 and TRBJ2-7, the complete variable domain is DGGITQSPKYLFRKEGQNVTLSCEQNLNHDAMYWYRQDPGQGLRLIYYSQIVNDFQKGDIAEGYSVSREKKESFPLTVTSAQKNPTAFYLCASSIVGVNEQYFGPGTRLTVT.